This T cell receptor beta chain originates from a study of T cell responses to AZD1222 COVID-19 vaccine. Points from the study as a whole: Spike regions recognized by vaccine-associated CD4 TCRs spanned the protein, led by 160-218 and 743-854. Of the AZD1222 recipients, only 5 or 6 were seropositive at baseline. Most donors were white British and more were female, and clonal diversity was possibly underestimated.

The table lists this clone with a count of one. Its target is unknown. V lost 0 bases, J lost 7 bases, and 18 bases lay in between. CDR1 and CDR2 (germline): LNHDA, SQIVND (reference sequence). This CDR3 has 16 amino acids. Second-dose groups at about 4 or about 12 weeks were pooled. Sequencing was performed with immunoSEQ multiplex PCR; in TCRdb, only in-frame clones are kept and a portion is missing. The table includes about 130,000 clones, approximately 85% detected once. This chain links TRBV19 with TRBJ1-2; no firm D call. This clonotype originated in an adult who received the AZD1222 COVID-19 vaccine. The starting material was peripheral blood, obtained 28 days after the second AZD1222 dose. CDR3 nucleotide sequence: TGTGCCAGTAGTATAGATCGGGTACAAACCGGGCCTGGCTACACCTTC. Encoded protein: CASSIDRVQTGPGYTF.